The 27 T cell receptor beta chains presented below share a single source sample, sequenced in a study of blood T cell repertoires in COVID-19. Sequencing was performed with immunoSEQ multiplex PCR; in TCRdb, only in-frame clones are kept and a portion is missing. Of about 90,000 clones listed, around four fifths were seen once; the top ten hold 10% to 15%. Input material: peripheral blood. The source is a woman aged 70-85 years with active or convalescent COVID-19.

This chain uses TRBV18 with TRBJ2-1; TRBD2 matches 10 bases. CDR1 and CDR2 from the germline V gene are KGHSH and LQKENI. CDR3 length: 15 amino acids. The J segment lost 6 bases and the V segment lost 1 base, leaving 3 bases of the junction unmatched. CDR3 coding DNA: TGTGCCAGCTCACCACAGAGCGGGGGGGCCAATGAGCAGTTCTTC. This gives the protein CASSPQSGGANEQFF.

The chain combines TRBV5-4 with TRBJ2-1, with a tentative D call TRBD1 (6 bases). V was pared by 3 bases and J by 5 bases, with 6 bases between. CDR1 and CDR2 (germline): SGHNT, YYREEE (reference sequence). The CDR3 has 12 residues. The CDR3: CASSWDNNEQFF. The CDR3 bases are TGTGCCAGCAGCTGGGACAACAATGAGCAGTTCTTC. The full variable domain, rest sourced from reference TRBV5-4 and TRBJ2-1, is ETGVTQSPTHLIKTRGQQVTLRCSSQSGHNTVSWYQQALGQGPQFIFQYYREEENGRGNFPPRFSGLQFPNYSSELNVNALELDDSALYLCASSWDNNEQFFGPGTRLTVL.

V usage is TRBV5-4 and J usage is TRBJ1-1; D is undetermined. The germline CDR1 and CDR2 sequences are SGHNT and YYREEE (reference sequence). The V gene lost 4 bases and the J gene lost 1 base, with 11 bases spanning the gap. The CDR3 has 14 amino acids. CDR3 loop: CASSKRAENTEAFF. The CDR3 nucleotides are TGTGCCAGCAGCAAGCGGGCGGAGAACACTGAAGCTTTCTTT. Filled out from reference TRBV5-4 and TRBJ1-1, the complete variable domain reads ETGVTQSPTHLIKTRGQQVTLRCSSQSGHNTVSWYQQALGQGPQFIFQYYREEENGRGNFPPRFSGLQFPNYSSELNVNALELDDSALYLCASSKRAENTEAFFGQGTRLTVV.

The chain links TRBV29-1 to TRBJ2-5; 8 bases are a match to TRBD1. In germline, CDR1 is SQVTM, CDR2 ANQGSEA. This CDR3 is 13 amino acids long. The V and J ends lost 7 bases and 4 bases, in that order; junction bases with no gene match: 8. The CDR3 protein is CSAGQARLETQYF. Written as DNA, the CDR3 is TGCAGCGCGGGACAGGCGCGGTTAGAGACCCAGTACTTC.

The chain has TRBV10-3 and TRBJ2-3; TRBD2 matches at 8 bases. Germline V gene data show CDR1 as ENHRY and CDR2 as SYGVKD. The length of the CDR3 is 15 residues. The junction had 6 bases not matched to a gene; V was cut back by 4 bases and J by 3 bases. The CDR3: CAISGTLAETDTQYF. CDR3 in DNA: TGTGCCATCAGTGGTACACTAGCGGAAACAGATACGCAGTATTTT.

This clone was seen once. The chain uses TRBV5-1 and TRBJ2-2; no reliable D call. Trimming removed 0 bases at V and 7 bases at J, with 7 bases between. Germline CDR1 SGHRS, CDR2 YFSETQ. The CDR3 consists of 13 residues. The CDR3 loop reads CASSLATYGELFF. The CDR3 nucleotides read TGCGCCAGCAGCTTGGCTACGTACGGGGAGCTGTTTTTT.

The chain recombines TRBV24-1 with TRBJ1-4; possibly TRBD1 for D (6 bases). Germline CDR1 KGHDR, CDR2 SFDVKD. V lost 5 bases to trimming and J lost 8 bases, with 14 bases between them. The CDR3 length is 14 residues. The CDR3 region has the DNA TGTGCCACCAGTGCTCCAGGGGCACTAGAAAAACTGTTTTTT. Encoded protein: CATSAPGALEKLFF.

The chain recombines TRBV2 with TRBJ2-2; 7 bases map to TRBD1. This CDR3 spans 15 amino acids. CDR1 is SNHLY and CDR2 is FYNNEI in the germline V gene. V was clipped by 2 bases and J by 3 bases; unmatched bases: 3. The CDR3 reads CASSERDSHTGELFF. The CDR3 bases are TGTGCCAGCAGTGAACGGGACAGCCACACCGGGGAGCTGTTTTTT.

This CDR3 is CASSTQGFQPQHF. As DNA, the CDR3 is TGTGCCAGTAGTACGCAGGGTTTTCAGCCCCAGCATTTT. The J gene is TRBJ1-5, the V gene TRBV19, with D possibly being TRBD1 (5 bases). The CDR3 runs 13 residues. CDR1 and CDR2 (germline): LNHDA, SQIVND (reference sequence). Trimming took 4 bases from V and 6 from J, leaving 10 bases between them.

V is TRBV19 and J is TRBJ1-1, with 8 bases identical to TRBD1. Germline V lookup: CDR1 LNHDA, CDR2 SQIVND (reference sequence). J gave up 2 bases and V 7 bases, and 6 bases lay outside the gene matches. CDR3 length: 14 amino acids. For the CDR3, the DNA is TGTGCCAGTATCGGCACAGGGGGAAACACTGAAGCTTTCTTT. Translated, it gives CASIGTGGNTEAFF.

The chain has TRBV4-1 and TRBJ2-7; the match to TRBD1 covers 8 bases. This CDR3 is built from 17 residues. Germline trimming cut 1 base from V and 3 bases from J; bases unmatched to any gene: 11. Germline V CDR1 and CDR2: MGHRA, YSYEKL. CDR3 sequence (DNA): TGCGCCAGCAGCCAAGTGTGGACAGGGAAACCCCTCTACGAGCAGTACTTC. It yields the protein CASSQVWTGKPLYEQYF.

The chain has TRBV7-2 and TRBJ1-1, with a weak D call TRBD1 (6 bases). This CDR3 has 17 amino acids. Germline lookup yields CDR1 SGHTA and CDR2 FQGNSA. The V and J ends lost 5 bases and 1 base respectively, with 20 bases between them. The CDR3 bases are TGTGCCAGCAGCCCGTCTCGAGGGGGGGCGGGGAACACTGAAGCTTTCTTT. This codes for CASSPSRGGAGNTEAFF.

The V gene is TRBV19, the J gene TRBJ1-2; D call uncertain. Germline assignment: CDR1 LNHDA and CDR2 SQIVND (reference sequence). Between the trimmed V and J ends, which lost 3 bases and 2 bases, there was a span of 10 bases. This CDR3 region has 14 residues. The CDR3 DNA follows: TGTGCCAGTAGTATGGGCATAAGGAACTATGGCTACACCTTC. Residues: CASSMGIRNYGYTF.

This clone was seen more than once but under ten times. The chain combines TRBV2 with TRBJ1-3, with D possibly matching TRBD1 (6 bases). This CDR3 spans 14 amino acids. Trimming removed 6 bases from V and 0 bases from J, with 9 bases in between. The V gene's germline CDR1 is SNHLY and CDR2 FYNNEI. CDR3 amino acids: CASRGQLSGNTIYF. CDR3 sequence (DNA): TGTGCCAGCAGAGGACAGCTCTCTGGAAACACCATATATTTT.

V and J are TRBV15 and TRBJ2-1; 10 bases align to TRBD2. Looked up from germline, CDR1 is LNHNV and CDR2 is YYDKDF (reference sequence). Trimming at V came to 0 bases and at J to 2 bases, leaving 10 bases not matched to a gene. The length of the CDR3 is 19 residues. The CDR3 region has the DNA TGTGCCACCAGCAGAGATCCTCCTAGCGGGGGCCGTACCTACAATGAGCAGTTCTTC. Amino acids: CATSRDPPSGGRTYNEQFF. Filled out from reference TRBV15 and TRBJ2-1, the complete variable domain reads DAMVIQNPRYQVTQFGKPVTLSCSQTLNHNVMYWYQQKSSQAPKLLFHYYDKDFNNEADTPDNFQSRRPNTSFCFLDIRSPGLGDTAMYLCATSRDPPSGGRTYNEQFFGPGTRLTVL.

This rearrangement joins TRBV3-1 (or the pseudogene TRBV3-2) to TRBJ1-2; tentatively, D is TRBD1 (5 bases). The V gene's germline CDR1 is LGHDT and CDR2 YNNKEL (reference sequence). With 0 bases removed from V and 7 bases from J, the gap between germline ends came to 12 bases. The CDR3 spans 14 residues. CDR3 nucleotides: TGTGCCAGCAGCCAAGAGGGGGGTGCCTGTGGCTACACCTTC. It translates to CASSQEGGACGYTF.

The V and J genes are TRBV5-1 and TRBJ2-7, with D perhaps TRBD1 (5 bases). The CDR3 totals 14 residues. Germline CDR1 is SGHRS and CDR2 is YFSETQ. V dropped 0 bases and J dropped 5 bases, with 12 bases sitting between them. CDR3 residues: CASSLAQGWDEQYF. The DNA for the CDR3 is TGCGCCAGCAGCTTGGCCCAGGGCTGGGACGAGCAGTACTTC.

This chain uses TRBV11-2 with TRBJ1-3, with 7 bases lining up with TRBD1. Germline V CDR1 and CDR2: SGHAT, FQNNGV. The CDR3 length is 18 residues. V lost 1 base and J lost 0; bases outside the gene matches: 9. CDR3 DNA: TGTGCCAGCAGCTTAGGTCCTTCAGGGGGACACTCTGGAAACACCATATATTTT. Translating gives CASSLGPSGGHSGNTIYF. Full variable domain (rest looked up from reference TRBV11-2 and TRBJ1-3): EAGVAQSPRYKIIEKRQSVAFWCNPISGHATLYWYQQILGQGPKLLIQFQNNGVVDDSQLPKDRFSAERLKGVDSTLKIQPAKLEDSAVYLCASSLGPSGGHSGNTIYFGEGSWLTVV.

The chain joins TRBV6-1 to TRBJ1-2; D might be TRBD1 (6 bases). CDR1 MNHNS and CDR2 SASEGT come from the germline V gene. Trimming left V 1 base short and J 3 bases short, with 12 bases between. The CDR3 runs 15 residues. DNA for the CDR3: TGTGCCAGCAGTGAAGTGGACAGAAAGGACTATGGCTACACCTTC. Its protein is CASSEVDRKDYGYTF.

The chain recombines TRBV18 with TRBJ2-3; D is ambiguous. The CDR3 covers 14 residues. V lost 4 bases and J 8 bases, leaving 16 bases between the germline ends. Germline CDR1 and CDR2: KGHSH and LQKENI. The CDR3, as DNA: TGTGCCAGCTCACAAGACAAGGCACAAGTTACGCAGTATTTT. It encodes CASSQDKAQVTQYF.

The V call is TRBV29-1, the J call TRBJ1-5; no clear D gene. This CDR3 is 13 amino acids long. CDR1 SQVTM and CDR2 ANQGSEA come from the germline V gene. Trimming shortened V by 2 bases and J by 4 bases, and 9 bases separated the two germline ends. CDR3: CSVEYGENQPQHF. The CDR3 coding sequence is TGCAGCGTTGAATACGGGGAAAATCAGCCCCAGCATTTT.

This rearrangement joins TRBV6-2 or TRBV6-3 to TRBJ1-3; D gene ambiguous. Between the trimmed V and J ends, which lost 2 bases and 0 bases, there was a span of 2 bases. The germline V gene encodes CDR1 MNHEY and CDR2 SVGEGT. The CDR3 is made up of 13 amino acids. The CDR3 loop is CASSYHSGNTIYF. The CDR3, as DNA: TGTGCCAGCAGTTACCACTCTGGAAACACCATATATTTT.

The CDR3 coding sequence is TGTGCCAGCTCACCGACAGCAGGGGACGAAAAACTGTTTTTT. Protein product: CASSPTAGDEKLFF. The chain carries TRBV18 and TRBJ1-4; D is possibly TRBD1 (6 bases). CDR1 is KGHSH and CDR2 is LQKENI in the germline V gene. The CDR3 extends over 14 amino acids. V lost 3 bases to trimming and J lost 8 bases, with 13 bases between them.

The chain combines TRBV7-2 with TRBJ1-5, with 7 positions matching TRBD1. The CDR3 length is 14 residues. Trimming removed 1 base from V and 11 bases from J; junction bases left unmatched: 8. The V gene's germline CDR1 is SGHTA and CDR2 FQGNSA. The CDR3 DNA reads as TGTGCCAGCAGCTTAGAACTGTCCAGGGGGGCCCAGCATTTT. It specifies CASSLELSRGAQHF.

The J gene is TRBJ1-2, the V gene TRBV27, with TRBD1 identical over 8 bases. This CDR3 is built from 14 residues. J gave up 7 bases and V 6 bases, and 10 bases lay outside the gene matches. Germline CDR1 reads MNHEY; CDR2 reads SMNVEV (reference sequence). The CDR3 DNA reads TGTGCCAGCAGGGGCCCCGGACAGGGTGGTGGCTACACCTTC. It is translated as CASRGPGQGGGYTF.

The rearrangement joins TRBV4-2 to TRBJ2-3, with D possibly being TRBD2 (7 bases). CDR1 LGHNA and CDR2 YNFKEQ come from the germline V gene. The ends were cut back, 0 bases at V and 2 bases at J, with 15 bases in the middle. The CDR3 loop spans 17 amino acids. The CDR3 DNA reads as TGTGCCAGCAGCCAAGATGCTGGGGGGGGCCACACAGATACGCAGTATTTT. Translation gives CASSQDAGGGHTDTQYF.

The chain couples TRBV10-3 to TRBJ1-2, with 7 bases lining up with TRBD1. V lost 5 bases to trimming and J lost 3 bases; unmatched junction nucleotides: 3. This CDR3 comprises 13 residues. Germline V gene sequence: CDR1 ENHRY, CDR2 SYGVKD. CDR3 loop: CAISTGVDYGYTF. CDR3 coding DNA: TGTGCCATCAGTACAGGGGTCGACTATGGCTACACCTTC.